This T cell receptor (beta chain) was obtained from a study of blood T cell repertoires in COVID-19 (dated by TCRdb to 2020 to 2022). In the study overall: Collaborator samples came from the United States, Italy and Spain and covered acute and convalescent phases of COVID-19. The samples were drawn from two sources: the first 160 participants of the ongoing ImmuneRACE study, and 1,200 or so subjects contributed by 6 global collaborators. Where available, HLA class I and class II types were obtained from metadata supplied by the sample provider rather than from assay-based typing. Deeply sampled blood TCRbeta repertoires from subjects exposed to, actively infected with, or recovered from COVID-19 were included in the dataset. Sample metadata almost always included a de-identified subject ID, COVID-19 status, age in years and sex. The material from the prospective study consisted of cDNA or gDNA derived from T cells, B-cell-depleted T cells, or PBMCs. A freely available public database, intended as a resource for researchers studying the immune response to SARS-CoV-2, is where the repertoires were released. On the study overall, not on this receptor specifically: The quantity of clinical and demographic metadata differed by source and by participant and was supplied without curation.

CDR1 and CDR2 were assigned from the germline V gene as SGHTS and YDEGEE. From its cysteine to its phenylalanine, the CDR3 spans 15 amino acids. Here the CDR3 DNA is all that survives: 45 bases in frame from base 1. The germline ends are 10 bases apart after V is trimmed by 0 bases and J by 1 base. In the prospective study, participants were about 18 to 100 years old, resided in 25 or so geographic areas of the United States, and were enrolled through a virtual design. Cohort assignment in the prospective study relied on participant-reported clinical history from a screening survey and a study questionnaire. Exposed participants had been in contact, within 2 weeks of entering the study, with a person who had a PCR-confirmed or clinician-diagnosed case of COVID-19. In the prospective study, whole blood, serum and a nasopharyngeal or oropharyngeal swab were collected from each participant by mobile phlebotomists. Additional blood draws and questionnaires over an approximately 2-month period could optionally be provided by prospective study participants. Before DNA extraction, blood samples from the prospective study were shipped at room temperature or frozen.

In regard to this clone: Its antigen target is currently unknown. No base quality values were provided; no much bigger clone lies one nucleotide off.

TCRbeta CDR3 regions were amplified from genomic DNA using the immunoSEQ Assay, a bias-controlled multiplex PCR. In the paper's pipeline: The number of nucleated cells in each sample was estimated from the amplification of reference gene primers within the assay. To quantify the absolute abundance of each unique TCRbeta CDR3 rearrangement, sequence reads were collapsed and filtered. Productive Simpson clonality was computed per sample as the square root of Simpson's diversity index over productive rearrangements. Sourced from immuneACCESS, this table was stored by TCRdb with only in-frame sequences that have V and J called. A share of the clones is absent; for the studies checked, an unresolved V gene accounts for under half, and the remainder has no known explanation. Clonal size and the V and J genes are those of that table, whereas D and trimming came from the DNA. The sample profile shows 250,000 or so clones; roughly 81% of them were found once. The ten largest clones represent less than 8.5% of the sample.

The sequencing sample was made of PBMCs or T cells enriched from blood (not recorded which). The V gene is TRBV5-8 and the J gene is TRBJ2-5, with the D segment identity uncertain. This sequence was found in a woman aged 50 to 65 who had been exposed to COVID-19. The DNA is as follows: TGTGCCAGCAGCTTGGTCTCGACATTCCAAGAGACCCAGTACTTC. This sequence encodes CASSLVSTFQETQYF.